The TCR beta chain under discussion was sequenced for a study of cytomegalovirus exposure and HLA in healthy donors. Trimming at V came to 3 bases and at J to 1 base, leaving 8 bases not matched to a gene. The germline V gene encodes CDR1 KGHSH and CDR2 LQKENI. CDR3 length: 17 residues. Primers included in the PCR were 60 Vbeta and 13 Jbeta primers. TCRdb keeps only in-frame clones here, not all; method: immunoSEQ multiplex PCR. The sample totals roughly 80,000 clones; its top ten clones hold roughly 13%. The chain carries TRBV18 and TRBJ1-5; TRBD1 matches at 8 bases. Sequenced sample: PBMCs. The sequence derives from a man in his fifties in good health and CMV-seropositive. CDR3 sequence reads: CASSPTGGVGSNQPQHF. The CDR3 DNA sequence: TGTGCCAGCTCACCTACAGGGGGGGTAGGGAGCAATCAGCCCCAGCATTTT.